This T cell receptor (beta chain) was recovered during a study of PD-L1 blockade in urothelial cancer. Whole-study context: In 2014, patients got going on atezolizumab, taking 1,200 mg intravenously every 3 weeks.

Spiking of synthetic TCR analog templates was performed in each PCR. Using immunoSEQ multiplex PCR, the repertoire was profiled, and TCRdb retains in-frame clones only, with some absent. The sample has about 120,000 clones; about 83% are singletons. The CDR3 has 17 residues. Germline loops: CDR1 MDHEN, CDR2 SYDVKM. The V and J ends lost 2 bases and 3 bases, in that order; junction bases with no gene match: 12. Stated time point: peripheral blood 6 weeks after treatment start. This material consisted of PBMCs, taken around atezolizumab (anti-PD-L1) treatment. J is TRBJ2-7 and V is TRBV28, with TRBD2 matching 8 bases. The TCR sequence derives from a man aged 50 to 59 with urothelial cancer. CDR3 sequence reads: CASSLPHVSGTSYEQYF. The CDR3, as DNA: TGTGCCAGCAGTTTACCTCACGTTTCCGGGACTAGCTACGAGCAGTACTTC.